One sample yielded the 7 T cell receptor beta chains listed below, sequenced in a study of shared clonotypes between healthy human individuals. Assay: immunoSEQ multiplex PCR; the TCRdb copy retains only in-frame clones and omits some. The sample records some 790,000 clones, 72% being singletons. The sequenced material came from memory CD4+ T cells sorted from blood. Subset given: CD45RA-negative fraction. These receptors all come from a woman aged 30 to 39 in good health.

The V and J genes are TRBV4-1 and TRBJ2-1; TRBD2 matches 7 bases. V shed 3 bases and J 7 bases; nucleotides not matched to a gene: 9. The CDR3 extends over 15 amino acids. The germline CDR1 and CDR2 sequences are MGHRA and YSYEKL. The CDR3: CASSQILASENEQFF. The CDR3 DNA sequence: TGCGCCAGCAGCCAGATACTAGCGAGCGAGAATGAGCAGTTCTTC.

The CDR3 spells CATSRDLGQDSGNTIYF. The CDR3 DNA reads TGTGCCACCAGCAGAGATCTTGGGCAGGACTCTGGAAACACCATATATTTT. The rearrangement joins TRBV15 to TRBJ1-3; the D is unclear. Germline V CDR1 and CDR2: LNHNV, YYDKDF (reference sequence). The V end lost 0 bases, the J end lost 0 bases, and 12 bases lay between the germline ends. The CDR3 length is 17 residues.

The J gene is TRBJ2-1, the V gene TRBV7-9; D is perhaps TRBD1 (5 bases). Trimming removed 6 bases at V and 6 bases at J, with 15 bases between. CDR3 length equals 14 residues. Looked up from germline, CDR1 is SEHNR and CDR2 is FQNEAQ (reference sequence). DNA of the CDR3: TGTGCCAGCAGTTTGGAGACAGACCCCAATGAGCAGTTCTTC. It yields the protein CASSLETDPNEQFF.

This chain connects TRBV2 to TRBJ1-1, with no clear D. Trimming stripped 1 base from V and 1 base from J, with 7 bases between. Germline lookup yields CDR1 SNHLY and CDR2 FYNNEI. The CDR3 is made up of 14 amino acids. CDR3 loop: CASSEVEENTEAFF. The CDR3 bases are TGTGCCAGCAGTGAAGTCGAGGAGAACACTGAAGCTTTCTTT. The full variable domain, in which reference TRBV2 and TRBJ1-1 provide the parts outside the CDR3, is EPEVTQTPSHQVTQMGQEVILRCVPISNHLYFYWYRQILGQKVEFLVSFYNNEISEKSEIFDDQFSVERPDGSNFTLKIRSTKLEDSAMYFCASSEVEENTEAFFGQGTRLTVV.

The CDR3 DNA is TGTGCCAGCAGCTTGGATCAGCGGGTAATGGCCGGGGAGCTGTTTTTT. This gives the protein CASSLDQRVMAGELFF. The rearrangement links TRBV5-4 to TRBJ2-2; D is possibly TRBD2 (6 bases). V lost 0 bases and J lost 6, with 15 bases in between. The length of the CDR3 is 16 residues. Germline V gene data show CDR1 as SGHNT and CDR2 as YYREEE (reference sequence).

The rearrangement links TRBV28 to TRBJ1-1; TRBD1 is a possible D gene (5 bases). The germline CDR1 and CDR2 sequences are MDHEN and SYDVKM. This CDR3 comprises 14 residues. V lost 3 bases and J 9 bases, leaving 17 bases between the germline ends. The CDR3 loop reads CASSLRMGKGQAFF. In nucleotides, the CDR3 is TGTGCCAGCAGTTTGCGAATGGGGAAGGGGCAAGCTTTCTTT.

The chain recombines TRBV28 with TRBJ2-1; 10 bases line up with TRBD2. The CDR3 extends over 16 amino acids. Germline V gives CDR1 MDHEN, CDR2 SYDVKM. V was clipped by 4 bases and J by 3 bases; unmatched bases: 6. The CDR3 region has the DNA TGTGCCAGCAGTTGGACTAGCGGAACTAACTACAATGAGCAGTTCTTC. Translated, it gives CASSWTSGTNYNEQFF.